Reported below is one T cell receptor beta chain. Germline CDR1 and CDR2: MDHEN and SYDVKM. The V and J ends lost 5 bases and 4 bases, in that order; junction bases with no gene match: 3. The CDR3 has 14 amino acids. The data belong to a study of blood T cell repertoires in COVID-19. Profiling relied on immunoSEQ multiplex PCR, and the TCRdb table lists in-frame clones only, not all of them. The sample has 200,000 to 300,000 clones, around 87% seen once; the top ten hold about 5.2%. The sequence was collected from a woman aged 60 to 75 with COVID-19, enrolled during active disease. The genes are TRBV28 and TRBJ2-3, with 10 bases aligning to TRBD1. What was sequenced was peripheral blood. The DNA for the CDR3 is TGTGCCAGCAGTGAGGACAGGGGGGCAGATACGCAGTATTTT. This translates into CASSEDRGADTQYF.